This record concerns one T cell receptor beta chain sequence. This receptor's antigen is unknown. Base qualities were left out, and no much larger clone turns up one base away. The data were taken from a study of vaccination and CD4 T cells after COVID-19 (dated by TCRdb to the early 2020s). In terms of the full investigation: Convalescent patients had a positive SARS-CoV-2 result on nasal swab PCR, and of these patients, nine had mild disease and one had severe disease. The convalescent cohort comprised six males and four females, including two Hispanic individuals, seven Caucasians, two Asians and one multiracial person. Two doses of either the Pfizer-BioNTech BNT162b2 vaccine (n=8) or the Moderna mRNA-1273 vaccine (n=2) were administered to participants. Post-COVID blood samples were collected from convalescent patients a median of around 100 days after diagnosis, with a range of about 35 to 180 days. Post-vaccine blood samples were taken a median of about 70 days after the second vaccine dose, with a range of 14 to 241 days. For stimulating the cultures, overlapping spike peptide pools were used, derived from SARS-CoV-2 as well as from the common cold coronaviruses HCoV-NL63, HCoV-OC43 and HCoV-229E. In control cultures, a CEFX viral epitope pool was used as positive control, an HIV-1 Nef peptide pool was used as negative control, or no peptide was added. The spike-specific CD4+ TCR repertoire was compared before and after mRNA vaccination in ten to eleven COVID-19 convalescent patients and a few infection-naive healthy vaccine recipients. Broad study findings and their caveats: In convalescent patients, nearly all vaccine-specific clones (304 of 307) were found to be mono-reactive for SARS-CoV-2 spike rather than cross-reactive with common cold coronaviruses. Relatively few convalescent patients were included in the study, and early timepoints after natural infection were not analyzed. The median count of SARS-CoV-2-reactive clonotypes went up from 20 to 25 after infection to a few dozen after vaccination, although the change was not significant. In convalescent patients, a median around 86% of post-vaccine SARS-CoV-2-reactive clones were detected only after vaccination, suggesting vaccine-specific priming.

Libraries were built with PCR. TCR sequencing of DNA from cultured CD4+ T cells used the Oncomine TCR Beta short-read assay at the Johns Hopkins FTIC core. Genomic DNA was extracted from the cultured CD4+ T cells with the QIAamp micro DNA kit. Oncomine TCR Beta libraries made from cultured CD4+ T cells were pooled using unique dual indexes and sequenced on an Illumina iSeq 100. The published analysis was carried out like this. Non-productive sequences were removed, and CDR3s that did not start with C, did not end with F or W, or were shorter than 7 amino acids were discarded. Antigen-specific clonotypes were identified using the MANAFEST web application through comparison of peptide-stimulated wells with reference and other culture wells. An FDR below 0.05, an odds ratio above 5, and a productive frequency above 0.1% in at least two of three replicate wells were required for clones to be considered positive. A clonotype was classed as cross-reactive if the clonotype showed significant expansion both in SARS-CoV-2 spike wells and in at least one common cold coronavirus spike condition. CDR3 homology was assessed with Levenshtein distances (stringdist) and unrooted phylogenetic trees (ape) in R version 3.6.1. TCRdb took the public reads, trimmed them with fastp at Q25, ran MiXCR for clone calling and kept in-frame beta chains. CDR3 protein duplicates are merged, each entry listing the most common genes and DNA. It is TCRdb's table, rather than the study itself, that gives the V and J calls and clone size. This sample is represented by roughly 9,000 distinct CDR3 sequences; around 60% of them were singletons. Roughly a quarter of the sample rests with the top ten.

The treatment or condition label on this specimen signifies: approximately nine-day PBMC culture with coronavirus spike peptide pools or control peptides (ViraFEST assay). The ViraFEST assay, used in the study, expanded antigen-specific T cells with peptide pools and then identified the expanded clonotypes through TCR sequencing. Positive SARS-CoV-2 PCR tests in the convalescent patients dated from March to December 2020, before Alpha, Beta and Delta variants emerged in the United States. Some 2 million PBMCs per well were cultured in IMDM with approximately 5% human AB serum and about 9.2 IU/ml IL-2, plus 10 ug/ml peptide pools. Half of the culture medium was replaced with fresh IL-2-containing medium on days 3 and 7. CD4+ T cells were isolated after 10 days of culture through negative selection using the EasySep CD4+ T cell isolation kit. Ficoll-Paque Plus gradient centrifugation was used to isolate PBMCs from whole blood, and the isolated PBMCs were then either used fresh or cryopreserved at -140C. In general, triplicate wells were set up for every culture condition.

Sequencing used CD4+ T cells from blood, cultured in vitro. The source is a human donor who had recovered from COVID-19.

DNA sequence: TGTGCCAGCAGCTTCCTGGGCGTGAACACTGAAGCTTTCTTT. Its protein reads: CASSFLGVNTEAFF. The rearrangement combines TRBV11-2 with TRBJ1-1; the D segment cannot be called with confidence. V and J lose 3 bases and 0 bases, and a span of 8 bases separates them. Including cysteine and phenylalanine, the CDR3 has 14 amino acids. Only the CDR3 DNA stays, 42 bases, in frame from base 1. From a lookup of the germline V gene, CDR1 and CDR2 are SGHAT and FQNNGV. This CDR3, with the reference TRBV11-2 and TRBJ1-1 proteins standing in past its ends, gives the full variable domain EAGVAQSPRYKIIEKRQSVAFWCNPISGHATLYWYQQILGQGPKLLIQFQNNGVVDDSQLPKDRFSAERLKGVDSTLKIQPAKLEDSAVYLCASSFLGVNTEAFFGQGTRLTVV.